This T cell receptor beta chain was identified in a study of blood T cell repertoires in COVID-19 (dated by TCRdb to the early 2020s). For context, the study as a whole: The collaborator samples originated in the United States, Italy and Spain and spanned the acute and convalescent phases of COVID-19. The samples were drawn from the first 160 participants of the ongoing ImmuneRACE study and from under 1,500 subjects provided by 6 global collaborators. The dataset comprised deeply sampled blood TCRbeta repertoires from subjects exposed to, actively infected with, or recovered from COVID-19. The prospective study material was composed of cDNA or gDNA derived from T cells, B-cell-depleted T cells, or PBMCs. Where HLA class I and class II types were available, the types were taken from metadata supplied by the sample provider, not from assay-based typing. The repertoires were released in a freely available public database intended as a resource for research on the immune response to SARS-CoV-2. A de-identified subject ID, COVID-19 status, age in years and sex were almost always included in the sample metadata. Overall study outcomes, separate from this receptor: How much clinical and demographic metadata was included differed by source and by participant, and the metadata was provided uncurated.

In regard to this clone: Its antigen specificity is not known. The input lacks base qualities; no much larger clone sits a single base away.

TCRbeta CDR3 regions were amplified from genomic DNA using the immunoSEQ Assay, a bias-controlled multiplex PCR. Turning to the authors' computational methods: Within the assay, amplification of reference gene primers was used to estimate how many nucleated cells each sample contained. To quantify the absolute abundance of each unique TCRbeta CDR3 rearrangement, sequence reads were collapsed and filtered. For each sample, productive Simpson clonality was calculated as the square root of Simpson's diversity index over productive rearrangements. Drawn from immuneACCESS, this table holds only the in-frame rearrangements with V and J called that TCRdb kept. Clones are partly lost; checked studies trace under half to an unresolved V gene and leave the rest unexplained. That table is the source of V, J and clone size, and D and trimming were worked out from the DNA. Within this sample are hundreds of thousands of clones, with around 89% of them counted one time only. Under 0.3% of the sample is in the top ten clones.

Collaborating institutions collected whole blood in K2EDTA tubes following their own protocols. Collaborator samples were shipped for TCRbeta analysis as frozen whole blood, isolated PBMCs, or DNA extracted from either sample type. The specimen sequenced was peripheral blood. The receptor's source is a woman between 18 and 29 years old with acute or convalescent COVID-19.

The CDR3: CASRSTGNGYTF. The DNA is TGTGCCAGCCGCTCGACAGGGAATGGCTACACCTTC. Recombination connected TRBV21-1 to TRBJ1-2; no check of the table's D call, TRBD1, against the DNA was made. TRBV21-1 counts as a pseudogene. There are 12 amino acids in the CDR3, from cysteine to phenylalanine inclusive. The CDR3 DNA has 36 bases and is translated from base 1.